This record concerns one T cell receptor (beta chain) sequence. Germline lookup yields CDR1 SGHTA and CDR2 FQGNSA. J gave up 3 bases and V 5 bases, and 5 bases lay outside the gene matches. CDR3 size: 16 residues. The data originate from a study of T cells in Graves' hyperthyroidism and ophthalmopathy. Study context: At initial diagnosis, before any treatment had begun, peripheral blood was obtained.

The study enrolled patients aged 18 to 65 with newly diagnosed hyperthyroidism of under 2 months' duration. Criteria for exclusion of patients were uncontrolled infection, other autoimmune disease, pregnancy or lactation. Diagnosis rested on symptoms, serum thyroxine and TRAb, thyroid ultrasound, and orbital computed tomography. Amplification of TCR beta CDR3 regions used RNA as the template. TCR CDR3 underwent first-round RT-PCR with the HTBI primer set. TCRdb re-called the multiplex PCR reads with MiXCR, one entry per CDR3 protein. This table holds a few hundred thousand distinct CDR3 sequences, around a quarter found once.

The receptor was isolated from a man aged 50 or older with Graves' hyperthyroidism. The chain recombines TRBV7-2 with TRBJ2-7; 15 positions agree with TRBD2. Specimen: blood. CDR3 bases: TGTGCCAGCAGCCGGACTAGCGGGAGGGGCGGCTACGAGCAGTACTTC. Encoded protein: CASSRTSGRGGYEQYF. The full variable domain, with the rest looked up from reference TRBV7-2 and TRBJ2-7, is GAGVSQSPSNKVTEKGKDVELRCDPISGHTALYWYRQSLGQGLEFLIYFQGNSAPDKSGLPSDRFSAERTGGSVSTLTIQRTQQEDSAVYLCASSRTSGRGGYEQYFGPGTRLTVT.